This TCR beta chain is from a study of early T cells in non-severe SARS-CoV-2 infection. Overall study: With bulk RNA from unsorted whole blood as input, sequencing yielded unpaired chains.

This clonotype was recorded a few times. Its target is unknown. Regarding the study as a whole: VDJdb-based annotation leaned toward anti-spike CD8 responses and missed private and CD4 specificities.

Separate cDNA molecules each had unique molecular identifiers attached to them. MiXCR, run by TCRdb on the 5' RACE reads, gives a single entry per CDR3 protein. This sample yields roughly 80,000 distinct CDR3 sequences, of which more than 13% are seen a single time; approximately 3.3% belongs to the top ten. This TCR was sampled from an adult who was a healthcare worker with PCR-confirmed SARS-CoV-2 infection or an uninfected control (not recorded which). The sample consisted of whole blood.

The CDR3 protein is CASSIDGLLKYNEQFF. The CDR3, as DNA: TGTGCCAGTAGTATTGACGGCCTGCTCAAATACAATGAGCAGTTCTTC. The V call is TRBV19, the J call TRBJ2-1, with no clear D. The CDR3 runs 16 residues. CDR1 and CDR2 (germline): LNHDA, SQIVND (reference sequence). Trimming pared 3 bases from V and 4 bases from J, leaving 16 bases between. Full variable domain (rest looked up from reference TRBV19 and TRBJ2-1): DGGITQSPKYLFRKEGQNVTLSCEQNLNHDAMYWYRQDPGQGLRLIYYSQIVNDFQKGDIAEGYSVSREKKESFPLTVTSAQKNPTAFYLCASSIDGLLKYNEQFFGPGTRLTVL.